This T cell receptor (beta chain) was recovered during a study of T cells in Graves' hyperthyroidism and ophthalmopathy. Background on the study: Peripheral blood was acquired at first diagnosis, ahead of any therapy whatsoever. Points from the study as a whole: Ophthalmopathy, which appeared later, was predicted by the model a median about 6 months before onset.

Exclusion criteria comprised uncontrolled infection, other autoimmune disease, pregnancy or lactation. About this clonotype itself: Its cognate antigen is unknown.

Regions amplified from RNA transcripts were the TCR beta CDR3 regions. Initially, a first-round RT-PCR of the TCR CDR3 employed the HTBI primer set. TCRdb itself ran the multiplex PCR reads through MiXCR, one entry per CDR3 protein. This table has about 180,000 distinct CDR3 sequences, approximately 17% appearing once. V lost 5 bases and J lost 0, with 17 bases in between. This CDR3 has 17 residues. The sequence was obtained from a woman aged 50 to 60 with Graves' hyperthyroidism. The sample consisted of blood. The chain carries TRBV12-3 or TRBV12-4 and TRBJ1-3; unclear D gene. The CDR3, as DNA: TGTGCCAGCAGTCCATTCCCCTTAAAGCACTCTGGAAACACCATATATTTT. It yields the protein CASSPFPLKHSGNTIYF.